This T cell receptor (beta chain) was identified during a study of blood T cell repertoires in COVID-19. Participant age was roughly 18 to 95 years, and participants resided in approximately 24 US areas. V shed 10 bases and J 7 bases; nucleotides not matched to a gene: 16. There are 15 residues in the CDR3. The germline gives CDR1 ENHRY, CDR2 SYGVKD. As handled by the study authors: Estimation of nucleated cell counts relied on the amplification of reference gene primers. Here immunoSEQ multiplex PCR was the method, and the copy in TCRdb shows in-frame clones only, minus some. D and trimming were read from the DNA, whereas the V and J calls and clone size are those reported in that table. This table holds fewer than 350,000 clones, about 85% found once.

The origin of this receptor is a woman in her forties or fifties who had recovered from COVID-19. V is TRBV10-3 and J is TRBJ1-2; TRBD1 matches at 9 bases. The sequenced material came from PBMCs or T cells enriched from blood (not recorded which). In nucleotides, the CDR3 is TGTGCCACCCGAAAAACAGGGGGCGCAGCAGGTGGCTACACCTTC. It is translated as CATRKTGGAAGGYTF.